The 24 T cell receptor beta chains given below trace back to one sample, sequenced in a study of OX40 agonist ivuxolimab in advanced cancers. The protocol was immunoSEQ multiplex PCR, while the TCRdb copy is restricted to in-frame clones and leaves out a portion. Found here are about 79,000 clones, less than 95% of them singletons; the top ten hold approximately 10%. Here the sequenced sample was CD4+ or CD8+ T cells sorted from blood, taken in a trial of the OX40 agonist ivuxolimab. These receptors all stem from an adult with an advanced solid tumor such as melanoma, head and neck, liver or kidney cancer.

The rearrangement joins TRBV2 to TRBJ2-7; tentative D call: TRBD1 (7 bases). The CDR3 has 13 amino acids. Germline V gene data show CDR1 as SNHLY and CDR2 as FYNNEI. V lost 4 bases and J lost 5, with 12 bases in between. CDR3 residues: CASSVRGVNEQYF. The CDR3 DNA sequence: TGTGCCAGCAGTGTCAGGGGGGTCAACGAGCAGTACTTC.

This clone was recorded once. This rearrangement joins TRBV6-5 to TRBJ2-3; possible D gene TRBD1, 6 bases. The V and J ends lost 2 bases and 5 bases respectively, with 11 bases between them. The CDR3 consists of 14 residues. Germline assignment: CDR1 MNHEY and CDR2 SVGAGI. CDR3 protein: CASSYGQGLDTQYF. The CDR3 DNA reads TGTGCCAGCAGTTACGGGCAGGGGTTAGATACGCAGTATTTT.

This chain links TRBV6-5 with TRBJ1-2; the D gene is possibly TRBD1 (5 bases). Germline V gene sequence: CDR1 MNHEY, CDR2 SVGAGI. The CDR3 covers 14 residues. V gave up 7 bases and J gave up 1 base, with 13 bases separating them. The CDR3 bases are TGTGCCAGCACTCCGGGACCGATTAACTATGGCTACACCTTC. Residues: CASTPGPINYGYTF.

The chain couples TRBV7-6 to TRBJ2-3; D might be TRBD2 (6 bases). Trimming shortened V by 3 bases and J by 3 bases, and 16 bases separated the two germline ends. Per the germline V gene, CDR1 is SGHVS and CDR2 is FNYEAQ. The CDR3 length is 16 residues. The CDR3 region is CASSFLTRGKTDTQYF. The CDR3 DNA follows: TGTGCCAGCAGCTTCTTGACTAGAGGAAAAACAGATACGCAGTATTTT. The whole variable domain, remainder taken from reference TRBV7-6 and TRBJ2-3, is GAGVSQSPRYKVTKRGQDVALRCDPISGHVSLYWYRQALGQGPEFLTYFNYEAQQDKSGLPNDRFSAERPEGSISTLTIQRTEQRDSAMYRCASSFLTRGKTDTQYFGPGTRLTVL.

CDR3 in amino acids: CASSMGTGDGYTF. The CDR3, as DNA: TGTGCCAGCAGCATGGGGACAGGGGATGGCTACACCTTC. The V gene is TRBV9, the J gene TRBJ1-2; 10 bases match TRBD1. CDR3 size: 13 residues. With 4 bases clipped from V and 6 bases from J, the junction kept 3 bases outside the gene matches. Germline-derived CDR1 and CDR2 are SGDLS and YYNGEE. The whole variable domain, filled in from reference TRBV9 and TRBJ1-2, reads DSGVTQTPKHLITATGQRVTLRCSPRSGDLSVYWYQQSLDQGLQFLIQYYNGEERAKGNILERFSAQQFPDLHSELNLSSLELGDSALYFCASSMGTGDGYTFGSGTRLTVV.

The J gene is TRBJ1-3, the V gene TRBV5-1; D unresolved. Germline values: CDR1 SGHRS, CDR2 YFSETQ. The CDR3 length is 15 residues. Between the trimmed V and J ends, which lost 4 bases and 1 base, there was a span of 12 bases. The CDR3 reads CASSPDGLSGNTIYF. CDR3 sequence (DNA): TGCGCCAGCAGCCCGGACGGCCTATCTGGAAACACCATATATTTT.

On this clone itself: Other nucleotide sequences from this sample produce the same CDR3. In nucleotides, the CDR3 is TGTGCCAGCAGCCTGCCGGGATCCTACGAGCAGTACTTC. The encoded protein is CASSLPGSYEQYF. The chain is built from TRBV7-9 and TRBJ2-7, with a possible D match to TRBD2 (5 bases). The CDR3 runs to 13 residues. The germline V and J ends were trimmed by 5 bases and 1 base, with 9 bases remaining between them. Germline V gene lookup returns CDR1 SEHNR and CDR2 FQNEAQ (reference sequence).

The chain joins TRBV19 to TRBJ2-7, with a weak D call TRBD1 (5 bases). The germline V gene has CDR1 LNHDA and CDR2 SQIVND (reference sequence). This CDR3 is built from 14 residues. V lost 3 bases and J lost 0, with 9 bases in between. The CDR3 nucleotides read TGTGCCAGTAGTATGGCAGGGCTCTCCTACGAGCAGTACTTC. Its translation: CASSMAGLSYEQYF.

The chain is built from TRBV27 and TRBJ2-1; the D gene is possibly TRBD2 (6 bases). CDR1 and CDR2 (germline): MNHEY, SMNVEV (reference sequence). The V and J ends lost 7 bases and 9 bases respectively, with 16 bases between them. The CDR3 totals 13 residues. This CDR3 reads CASTAEDGSEQFF. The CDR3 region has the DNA TGTGCCAGCACAGCGGAGGACGGGAGTGAGCAGTTCTTC.

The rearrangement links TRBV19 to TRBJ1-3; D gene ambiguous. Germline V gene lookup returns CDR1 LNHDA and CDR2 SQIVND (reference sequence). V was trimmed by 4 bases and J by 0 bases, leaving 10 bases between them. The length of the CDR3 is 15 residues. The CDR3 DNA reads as TGTGCCAGTAGTAGGGGAGCCAGCTCTGGAAACACCATATATTTT. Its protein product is CASSRGASSGNTIYF.

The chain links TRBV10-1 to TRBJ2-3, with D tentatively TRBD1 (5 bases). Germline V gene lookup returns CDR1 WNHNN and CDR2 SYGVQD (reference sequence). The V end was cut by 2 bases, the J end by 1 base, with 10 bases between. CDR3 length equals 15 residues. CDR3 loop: CASSELGARTDTQYF. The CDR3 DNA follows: TGCGCCAGCAGTGAGCTAGGGGCCCGCACAGATACGCAGTATTTT.

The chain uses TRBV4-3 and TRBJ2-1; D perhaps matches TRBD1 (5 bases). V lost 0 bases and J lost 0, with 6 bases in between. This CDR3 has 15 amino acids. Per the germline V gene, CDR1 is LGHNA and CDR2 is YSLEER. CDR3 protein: CASSQDRDSYNEQFF. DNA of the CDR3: TGCGCCAGCAGCCAAGACAGGGACTCCTACAATGAGCAGTTCTTC.

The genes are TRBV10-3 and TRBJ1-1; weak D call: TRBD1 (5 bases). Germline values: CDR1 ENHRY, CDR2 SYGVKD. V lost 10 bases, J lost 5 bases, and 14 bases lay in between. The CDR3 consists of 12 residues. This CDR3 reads CATDTEGTEAFF. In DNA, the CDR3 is TGTGCCACTGACACGGAGGGGACTGAAGCTTTCTTT.

The CDR3 DNA follows: TGTGCCAGCCAGGGCCCGATGACGGGGTACTCCTACGAGCAGTACTTC. Residues: CASQGPMTGYSYEQYF. V gene TRBV2 combines with J gene TRBJ2-7; D may match TRBD1 or TRBD2 (5 bases each). The germline V gene encodes CDR1 SNHLY and CDR2 FYNNEI. The V end lost 8 bases, the J end lost 0 bases, and 20 bases lay between the germline ends. The CDR3 is made up of 16 amino acids.

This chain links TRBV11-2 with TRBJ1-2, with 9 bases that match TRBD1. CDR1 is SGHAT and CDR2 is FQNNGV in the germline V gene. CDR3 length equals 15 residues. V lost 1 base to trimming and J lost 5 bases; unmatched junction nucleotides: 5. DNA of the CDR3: TGTGCCAGCAGCTTAGGGACAGGGGACTTTTATGGCTACACCTTC. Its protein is CASSLGTGDFYGYTF.

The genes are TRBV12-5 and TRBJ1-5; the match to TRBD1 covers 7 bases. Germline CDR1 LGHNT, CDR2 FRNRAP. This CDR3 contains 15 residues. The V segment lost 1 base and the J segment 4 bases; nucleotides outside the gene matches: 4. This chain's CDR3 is CASGLGQGRNQPQHF. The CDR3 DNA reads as TGTGCTAGTGGTTTGGGACAGGGTCGTAATCAGCCCCAGCATTTT.

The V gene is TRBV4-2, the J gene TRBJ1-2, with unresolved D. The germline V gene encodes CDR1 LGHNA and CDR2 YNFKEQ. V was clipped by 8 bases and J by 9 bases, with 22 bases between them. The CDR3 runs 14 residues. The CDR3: CASGREVGLVSYTF. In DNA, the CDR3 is TGTGCCAGCGGAAGGGAGGTCGGCCTGGTAAGCTACACCTTC.

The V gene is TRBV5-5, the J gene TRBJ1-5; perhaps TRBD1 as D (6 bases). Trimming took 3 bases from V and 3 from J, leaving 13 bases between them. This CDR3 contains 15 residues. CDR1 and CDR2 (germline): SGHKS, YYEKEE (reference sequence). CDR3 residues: CASSSRGLNNQPQHF. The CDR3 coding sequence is TGTGCCAGCAGCTCGCGGGGGCTGAACAATCAGCCCCAGCATTTT.

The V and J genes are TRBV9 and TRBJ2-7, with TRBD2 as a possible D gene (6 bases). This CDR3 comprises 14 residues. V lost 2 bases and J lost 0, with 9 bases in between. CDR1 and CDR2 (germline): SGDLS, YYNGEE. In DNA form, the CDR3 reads TGTGCCAGCAGCGTTGGCGGGGACTCCTACGAGCAGTACTTC. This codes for CASSVGGDSYEQYF.

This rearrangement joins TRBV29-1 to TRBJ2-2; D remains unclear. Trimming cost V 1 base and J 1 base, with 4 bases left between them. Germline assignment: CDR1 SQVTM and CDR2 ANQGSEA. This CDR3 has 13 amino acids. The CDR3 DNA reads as TGCAGCGTTGAAGTACAGAACACCGGGGAGCTGTTTTTT. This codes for CSVEVQNTGELFF.

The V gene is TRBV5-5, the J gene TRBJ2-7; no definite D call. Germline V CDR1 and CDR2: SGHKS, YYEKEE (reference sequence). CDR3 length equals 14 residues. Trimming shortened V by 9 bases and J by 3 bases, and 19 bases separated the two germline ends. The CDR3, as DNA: TGTGCCACCTCTCCCGGTCAGACGATCTACGAGCAGTACTTC. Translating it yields CATSPGQTIYEQYF.

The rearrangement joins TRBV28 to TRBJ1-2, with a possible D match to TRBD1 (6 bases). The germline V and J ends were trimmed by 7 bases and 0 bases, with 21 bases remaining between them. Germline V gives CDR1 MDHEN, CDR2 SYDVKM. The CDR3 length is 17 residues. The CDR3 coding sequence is TGTGCCAGCAAGGGGGTGATGGACAAAGAACCTAACTATGGCTACACCTTC. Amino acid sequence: CASKGVMDKEPNYGYTF.

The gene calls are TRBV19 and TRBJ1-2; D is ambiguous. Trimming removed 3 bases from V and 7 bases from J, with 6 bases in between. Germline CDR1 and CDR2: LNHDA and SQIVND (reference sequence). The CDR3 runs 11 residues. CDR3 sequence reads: CASSILSGYTF. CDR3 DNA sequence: TGTGCCAGTAGTATCCTCAGTGGCTACACCTTC. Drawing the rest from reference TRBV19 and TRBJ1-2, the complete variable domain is DGGITQSPKYLFRKEGQNVTLSCEQNLNHDAMYWYRQDPGQGLRLIYYSQIVNDFQKGDIAEGYSVSREKKESFPLTVTSAQKNPTAFYLCASSILSGYTFGSGTRLTVV.

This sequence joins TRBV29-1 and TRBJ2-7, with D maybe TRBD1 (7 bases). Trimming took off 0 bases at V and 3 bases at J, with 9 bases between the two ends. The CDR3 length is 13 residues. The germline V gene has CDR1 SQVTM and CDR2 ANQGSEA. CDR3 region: CSVEDRGDYEQYF. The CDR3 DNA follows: TGCAGCGTTGAAGACAGGGGGGACTACGAGCAGTACTTC.